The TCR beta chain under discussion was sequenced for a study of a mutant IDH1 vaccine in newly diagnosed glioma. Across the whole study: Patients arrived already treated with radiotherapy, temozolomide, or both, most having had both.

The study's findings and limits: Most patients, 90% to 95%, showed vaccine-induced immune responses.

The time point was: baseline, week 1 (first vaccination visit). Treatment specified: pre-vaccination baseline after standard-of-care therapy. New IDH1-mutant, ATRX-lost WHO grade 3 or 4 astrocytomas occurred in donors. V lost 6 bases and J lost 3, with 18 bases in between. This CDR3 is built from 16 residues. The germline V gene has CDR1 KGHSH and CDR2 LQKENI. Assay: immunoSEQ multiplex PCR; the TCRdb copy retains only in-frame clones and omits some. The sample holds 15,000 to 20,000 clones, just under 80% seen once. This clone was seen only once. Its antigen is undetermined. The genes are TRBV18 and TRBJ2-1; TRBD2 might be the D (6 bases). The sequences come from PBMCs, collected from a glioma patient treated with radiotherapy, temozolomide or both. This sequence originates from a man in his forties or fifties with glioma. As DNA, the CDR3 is TGTGCCAGCTCCCCGGGACTTCGAACCGTCTACAATGAGCAGTTCTTC. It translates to CASSPGLRTVYNEQFF.